This entry features one T cell receptor (beta chain) sequence. The record originates from a study of blood T cell repertoires in COVID-19. Profiling relied on immunoSEQ multiplex PCR, and the TCRdb table lists in-frame clones only, not all of them. The sample records a few hundred thousand clones, around 80% being singletons. Germline V gene lookup returns CDR1 SGHRS and CDR2 YFSETQ. The germline V and J ends were trimmed by 4 bases and 7 bases, with 14 bases remaining between them. The length of the CDR3 is 14 residues. The chain combines TRBV5-1 with TRBJ2-2; D perhaps matches TRBD2 (5 bases). This TCR was sampled from a man younger than 40 with acute COVID-19. Sequencing used PBMCs or T cells enriched from blood (not recorded which). CDR3 sequence: CASSPAVGNGELFF. Here the CDR3 DNA reads TGCGCCAGCAGCCCCGCGGTCGGGAACGGGGAGCTGTTTTTT.